Listed below are T cell receptor beta chains from one sample, sequenced in a study of OX40 agonist ivuxolimab in advanced cancers. Sequencing used immunoSEQ multiplex PCR; TCRdb keeps in-frame clones, though not all of them. The sample holds tens of thousands of clones, more than 75% seen once. Sequences were derived from CD4+ or CD8+ T cells sorted from blood, sampled in a trial of the OX40 agonist ivuxolimab. The receptors come from an adult with an advanced solid tumor such as melanoma, head and neck, liver or kidney cancer. Both conserved end residues are part of each CDR3.

j_gene	v_gene	CDR3aa
TRBJ2-1	TRBV6-5	CASSYFLGTVYNEQFF
TRBJ2-7	TRBV7-2	CASSLGKWHEQYF
TRBJ2-7	TRBV11-2	CASSLATTYEQYF
TRBJ2-3	TRBV7-8	CASSLSFGTPDTQYF
TRBJ1-2	TRBV9	CASSVGGQGGYGYTF
TRBJ2-7	TRBV7-9	CASSPAGASDFSYEQYF
TRBJ2-7	TRBV5-1	CASSWGLAGPYEQYF
TRBJ2-7	TRBV5-6	CASSLVTGGPYEQYF
TRBJ2-7	TRBV18	CASSWGGTNYEQYF
TRBJ1-1	TRBV5-1	CASSLDGQGTEAFF
TRBJ2-6	TRBV5-8	CASGQSTQSRANVLTF
TRBJ2-3	TRBV4-1	CASSQDVVGGISTQYF
TRBJ1-1	TRBV19	CASSIGEGLMNTEAFF
TRBJ2-1	TRBV7-8	CASSLAGGYNEQFF
TRBJ2-1	TRBV28	CASRDRAYLYNEQFF
TRBJ2-7	TRBV6-1	CASSDRTGRPYEQYF
TRBJ1-2	TRBV9	CASSVVAGGDGYTF
TRBJ2-1	TRBV19	CASSIGVRGEQFF
TRBJ1-1	TRBV19	CASSIEGVGTEAFF
TRBJ2-2	TRBV7-9	CASSLGWDRYTGELFF
TRBJ2-2	TRBV14	CASSQDGNTGELFF
TRBJ2-7	TRBV30	CAWSVRDYSYEQYF
TRBJ2-7	TRBV5-4	CASSLMGFHEQYF
TRBJ2-7	TRBV27	CASRTSGTSPSSYEQYF
TRBJ2-7	TRBV28	CASSFLAVYEQYF
TRBJ2-6	TRBV4-1	CASSYRGQDLSGANVLTF
TRBJ2-1	TRBV6-6	CASSPPLAGGYNEQFF
TRBJ2-7	TRBV28	CASSTLPSGLAGSEQYF
TRBJ2-7	TRBV29-1	CSVETGDSYEQYF
TRBJ2-1	TRBV4-1	CASSQPGLAPNEQFF
TRBJ2-5	TRBV7-3	CASNLEGTQYF
TRBJ2-1	TRBV19	CASSIGGSAYNEQFF
TRBJ2-1	TRBV5-1	CASSWDPGTGDYNEQFF
TRBJ2-5	TRBV28	CASTAWGDTVETQYF
TRBJ1-5	TRBV7-6	CASSLEGPIEGRNQPQHF
TRBJ1-1	TRBV7-3	CASSELGGNTEAFF
TRBJ2-5	TRBV2	CASSGPTSGRETQYF
TRBJ2-1	TRBV28	CASSLMVPSGRPHEQFF
TRBJ2-7	TRBV29-1	CSVELAEAYEQYF
TRBJ2-1	TRBV9	CASSVALAGVEQFF
TRBJ2-1	TRBV29-1	CSVGAGAQEQFF
TRBJ2-7	TRBV6-5	CASSYSTSGRAEQYF
TRBJ2-7	TRBV27	CASSYAGTAWWEQYF
TRBJ2-7	TRBV4-2	CASSQGGQAGGLSYEQYF
TRBJ2-1	TRBV27	CASSPQTGIYNEQFF
TRBJ2-5	TRBV30	CAWTRDQRVQETQYF
TRBJ2-7	TRBV9	CASSPTGTLGYEQYF
TRBJ2-7	TRBV6-1	CAIRLAGHYEQYF
TRBJ1-2	TRBV28	CASSLPIGTDYGYTF
TRBJ1-1	TRBV20-1	CSASAGPEAFF
TRBJ2-3	TRBV10-3	CAISALGLAVPTDTQYF
TRBJ2-1	TRBV4-2	CASSPPGVAYEQFF
TRBJ1-5	TRBV11-2	CASSLGQYSNQPQHF
TRBJ2-1	TRBV6-5	CASSPGTDPREQFF
TRBJ2-2	TRBV7-9	CASTTSGDTGELFF
TRBJ2-5	TRBV29-1	CSAIGSGETQYF
TRBJ2-1	TRBV2	CASSEWQGHYLGQFF